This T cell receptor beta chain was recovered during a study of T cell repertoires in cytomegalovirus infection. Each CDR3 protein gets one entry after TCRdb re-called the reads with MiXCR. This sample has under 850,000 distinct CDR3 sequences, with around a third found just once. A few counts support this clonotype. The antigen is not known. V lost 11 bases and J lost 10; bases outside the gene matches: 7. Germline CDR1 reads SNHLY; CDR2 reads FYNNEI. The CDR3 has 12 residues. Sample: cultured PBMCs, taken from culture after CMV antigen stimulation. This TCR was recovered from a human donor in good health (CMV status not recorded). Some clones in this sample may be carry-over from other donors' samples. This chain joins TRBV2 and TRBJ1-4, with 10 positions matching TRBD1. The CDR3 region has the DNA TGTGCCGCCGGGACAGGGGAAGGAAAACTGTTTTTT. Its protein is CAAGTGEGKLFF.